These 9 T cell receptor beta chains share one sample of origin, sequenced in a study of blood T cell repertoires in COVID-19. TCRdb's copy holds only in-frame clones and misses some; the assay was immunoSEQ multiplex PCR. The data hold roughly 200,000 clones, with more than 75% observed a single time. Sequenced sample: PBMCs or T cells enriched from blood (not recorded which). The origin of the receptors is a man younger than 45 in a cohort exposed to, infected with or recovered from COVID-19 (not recorded which).

On this clone: At one end the junction does not follow the germline gene, possibly because of a read error. The V gene is TRBV27, the J gene TRBJ1-2; no clear D. Germline values: CDR1 MNHEY, CDR2 SMNVEV (reference sequence). CDR3 length: 16 amino acids. CDR3 residues: CASSFQATPVPYGYTF. Written as DNA, the CDR3 is TGTGCTAGCAGTTTCCAGGCGACCCCTGTCCCCTATGGCTACACCTTC.

This chain's CDR3 is CASSVGSRQETQYF. As DNA, the CDR3 is TGTGCCAGCAGCGTAGGTAGCCGACAAGAGACCCAGTACTTC. The V gene is TRBV9, the J gene TRBJ2-5; D gene unclear. Germline-derived CDR1 and CDR2 are SGDLS and YYNGEE. The V gene lost 0 bases and the J gene lost 2 bases, with 8 bases spanning the gap. The CDR3 extends over 14 amino acids.

This chain's CDR3 is CASIRGDTAYNEQFF. In DNA form, the CDR3 reads TGTGCCAGCATCCGGGGGGACACCGCCTACAATGAGCAGTTCTTC. The rearrangement uses TRBV28 and TRBJ2-1; D possibly corresponds to TRBD2 (7 bases). The V gene's germline CDR1 is MDHEN and CDR2 SYDVKM. CDR3 length: 15 residues. The ends were cut back, 7 bases at V and 2 bases at J, with 15 bases in the middle.

This rearrangement joins TRBV7-9 to TRBJ2-7; perhaps TRBD2 as D (5 bases). Germline V gene data show CDR1 as SEHNR and CDR2 as FQNEAQ (reference sequence). The CDR3 spans 12 residues. The germline V and J ends were trimmed by 8 bases and 4 bases, with 12 bases remaining between them. The chain's CDR3 is CASGKGDYEQYF. The CDR3 region has the DNA TGTGCCAGCGGCAAGGGAGATTACGAGCAGTACTTC.

In this sample, this clone turned up a few times. The chain recombines TRBV5-8 with TRBJ2-7; TRBD2 is a possible D gene (5 bases). Germline CDR1 and CDR2: SGHTS and YDEGEE. The CDR3 is 15 amino acids. Trimming stripped 2 bases from V and 6 bases from J, with 18 bases between. Here the CDR3 DNA reads TGTGCCAGCAGCTTTTCGCTTGCGGGCTTAGTCGAGCAGTACTTC. It specifies CASSFSLAGLVEQYF.

The CDR3 reads CASSVQGSSYNSPLHF. The CDR3 bases are TGTGCCAGCAGCGTGCAGGGGAGCTCCTATAATTCACCCCTCCACTTT. The chain employs TRBV9 and TRBJ1-6, with a tentative D call TRBD1 (6 bases). The ends were cut back, 2 bases at V and 0 bases at J, with 9 bases in the middle. CDR3 length equals 16 residues. CDR1 and CDR2 from the germline V gene are SGDLS and YYNGEE.

The V gene is TRBV6-5, the J gene TRBJ1-2, with D tentatively TRBD1 (6 bases). Germline V gene data show CDR1 as MNHEY and CDR2 as SVGAGI. The CDR3 covers 13 residues. Trimming pared 8 bases from V and 3 bases from J, leaving 13 bases between. The DNA for the CDR3 is TGTGCCAGCCTCAACAGGGTAGACTATGGCTACACCTTC. Amino acids: CASLNRVDYGYTF.

This rearrangement joins TRBV27 to TRBJ2-3; 7 positions agree with TRBD2. The J segment lost 6 bases and the V segment lost 3 bases, leaving 6 bases of the junction unmatched. The CDR3 is 14 amino acids. Germline lookup yields CDR1 MNHEY and CDR2 SMNVEV (reference sequence). CDR3 loop: CASSFGGRDDTQYF. CDR3 in DNA: TGTGCCAGCAGTTTTGGCGGGAGAGACGATACGCAGTATTTT.

This chain joins TRBV9 and TRBJ2-3; the D gene is possibly TRBD1 (5 bases). Germline values: CDR1 SGDLS, CDR2 YYNGEE. The V gene lost 1 base and the J gene lost 3 bases, with 12 bases spanning the gap. This CDR3 spans 15 amino acids. This CDR3 is CASSVRGASTDTQYF. CDR3 DNA: TGTGCCAGCAGCGTAAGGGGCGCTTCTACAGATACGCAGTATTTT.